The 18 T cell receptor beta chains reported below all come from one sample, sequenced in a study of T cell clonality in common variable immunodeficiency. Whole-study results and caveats: Common variable immunodeficiency TCR beta sequences reportedly had fewer deletions and N-nucleotide insertions.

The method was immunoSEQ multiplex PCR; TCRdb's version includes in-frame clones alone and lacks a portion of them. Altogether around 32,000 clones were found in the sample, and no singletons occur. Antigens of these TCRs are unknown. The sequencing sample was made of peripheral blood mononuclear cells. Every receptor here comes from a human donor with common variable immunodeficiency.

This clone was detected many times. With the read ending 3 residues before the CDR3 end, the germline J gene is used to fill in that end. This rearrangement joins TRBV29-1 to TRBJ2-2, with 10 bases aligning to TRBD1. The germline gives CDR1 SQVTM, CDR2 ANQGSEA. CDR3 length equals 16 residues. V was clipped by 4 bases and J by 6 bases; unmatched bases: 11. This CDR3 is CSVALRDRGGSGELFF. CDR3 DNA (partial): TGCAGCGTTGCTCTCCGGGACAGGGGTGGTTCCGGGGAG.

Comments on this clone: The read comes to an end 3 residues before the CDR3 does, leaving the germline J gene to fill in the end. The chain links TRBV30 to TRBJ1-1; the D gene is possibly TRBD1 (6 bases). Germline V gene lookup returns CDR1 GTSNPN and CDR2 SVGIG (reference sequence). The length of the CDR3 is 13 residues. Trimming stripped 8 bases from V and 6 bases from J, with 19 bases between. This CDR3 is CARSGGANAEAFF. The CDR3 bases that were read are TGTGCCCGGTCCGGGGGGGCAAACGCTGAA.

The CDR3 is CASSPPGRETQYF. The part of the CDR3 DNA that was read is TGTGCCAGCAGCCCGCCGGGGAGAGAGACC. The V call is TRBV6-2 or TRBV6-3, the J call TRBJ2-5, with D perhaps matching TRBD2 (5 bases). Read data end 3 residues before the CDR3 end; the end is taken from the germline J gene. With 6 bases removed from V and 4 bases from J, the gap between germline ends came to 12 bases. The CDR3 runs 13 residues. In germline, CDR1 is MNHEY, CDR2 SVGEGT.

Note on this clone: The read gets to within 3 residues of the CDR3 end, and the germline J gene fills in the rest. The V gene is TRBV7-9, the J gene TRBJ2-5; D may be TRBD1 (6 bases). Looked up from germline, CDR1 is SEHNR and CDR2 is FQNEAQ (reference sequence). V was pared by 1 base and J by 7 bases, with 10 bases between. This CDR3 comprises 13 residues. Incomplete CDR3 DNA: TGTGCCAGCAGCTTAGGGATACAGGGGACC. Protein product: CASSLGIQGT. The whole CDR3 is CASSLGIQGTQYF.

There are a few counts of this clone. The read halts 3 residues ahead of the CDR3 end, with the missing end drawn from the germline J gene. The chain uses TRBV7-3 and TRBJ1-1, with TRBD1 matching over 8 bases. The CDR3 length is 13 residues. Germline lookup yields CDR1 SGHTA and CDR2 FQGTGA. CDR3 residues: CASSLTGQGQAFF. The covered CDR3 bases are TGTGCCAGCAGCCTGACTGGACAGGGTCAG.

This clone was counted a few times. Read sequence stops 3 residues before the CDR3 end, and the germline J gene provides the missing end. This sequence joins TRBV19 and TRBJ2-1; the D gene is possibly TRBD1 (6 bases). V dropped 6 bases and J dropped 7 bases, with 16 bases sitting between them. The CDR3 runs 14 residues. Germline V gene data show CDR1 as LNHDA and CDR2 as SQIVND (reference sequence). CDR3 DNA (partial): TGTGCCAGTAGGGATCACAGGGATAAGAATGAG. Translating gives CASRDHRDKNE. The complete CDR3 protein is CASRDHRDKNEQFF.

This clone was detected a few times. The read ends 3 residues early relative to the CDR3; the germline J gene fills the gap. The chain combines TRBV18 with TRBJ2-1; D possibly corresponds to TRBD2 (6 bases). The ends were cut back, 0 bases at V and 7 bases at J, with 19 bases in the middle. There are 17 residues in the CDR3. CDR1 and CDR2 (germline): KGHSH, LQKENI. The chain's CDR3 is CASSPPTSSSHRNEQFF. Incomplete CDR3 DNA: TGTGCCAGCTCACCACCGACTAGTTCTTCTCATCGTAATGAG.

The sample holds many counts of this clone. The observed sequence ends 3 residues before the CDR3 terminus, with the missing tail filled in from the germline J gene. The chain joins TRBV18 to TRBJ1-2; D might be TRBD1 (6 bases). The CDR3 is 14 amino acids. V was clipped by 5 bases and J by 4 bases, with 14 bases between them. The germline V gene has CDR1 KGHSH and CDR2 LQKENI. The DNA read from the CDR3 is TGTGCCAGCTCATCCCCGGGACAACCCTATGGC. It translates to CASSSPGQPYG. The CDR3, in full, reads CASSSPGQPYGYTF.

This clone was recorded at least ten times. The read is 3 residues too short to cover the CDR3 end, so that end is filled in from the germline J gene. The chain recombines TRBV18 with TRBJ1-1; 7 bases line up with TRBD1. The length of the CDR3 is 17 residues. The V gene's germline CDR1 is KGHSH and CDR2 LQKENI. J was trimmed by 5 bases and V by 1 base; bases with no gene match: 13. CDR3 loop: CASSPLPLTGSGTEAFF. Incomplete CDR3 DNA: TGTGCCAGCTCACCACTCCCCCTGACAGGGTCTGGGACTGAA.

Note on this clone: The CDR3 end falls 3 residues outside the read, so it is completed with the germline J gene. The chain joins TRBV30 to TRBJ1-5; 7 nucleotides align to TRBD1. V was pared by 4 bases and J by 2 bases, with 5 bases of the junction left unmatched. Per germline, CDR1 GTSNPN and CDR2 SVGIG (reference sequence). The CDR3 spans 14 residues. The part of the CDR3 DNA that was read is TGTGCCTGGAATGAAGGACAGGGCAATCAGCCC. This codes for CAWNEGQGNQP. The complete CDR3 protein is CAWNEGQGNQPQHF. The variable domain in full, with the rest retrieved from reference TRBV30 and TRBJ1-5, is SQTIHQWPATLVQPVGSPLSLECTVEGTSNPNLYWYRQAAGRGLQLLFYSVGIGQISSEVPQNLSASRPQDRQFILSSKKLLLSDSGFYLCAWNEGQGNQPQHFGDGTRLSIL.

About this clone: The read finishes 3 residues shy of the CDR3 end, and the germline J gene is used to complete it. The chain employs TRBV2 and TRBJ2-2, with D perhaps TRBD2 (5 bases). V was cut by 7 bases and J by 4 bases, with 16 bases left in between. The CDR3 loop spans 15 amino acids. CDR1 SNHLY and CDR2 FYNNEI come from the germline V gene. CDR3 sequence reads: CASTGPAGRTGELFF. The CDR3 DNA, read in part, is TGTGCCAGCACGGGTCCCGCGGGCCGCACCGGGGAG. The full variable domain, its missing parts supplied by reference TRBV2 and TRBJ2-2, is EPEVTQTPSHQVTQMGQEVILRCVPISNHLYFYWYRQILGQKVEFLVSFYNNEISEKSEIFDDQFSVERPDGSNFTLKIRSTKLEDSAMYFCASTGPAGRTGELFFGEGSRLTVL.

This clone showed up many times. Sequencing ends 3 residues short of the CDR3 end; the germline J gene provides the rest. The chain is built from TRBV11-2 and TRBJ2-7; maybe TRBD1 (6 bases). This CDR3 region has 14 residues. From germline, CDR1 is SGHAT and CDR2 FQNNGV. The germline V and J ends were trimmed by 5 bases and 1 base, with 12 bases remaining between them. The sequenced part of the CDR3 DNA is TGTGCCAGCAGCACTAGAACAGGGTCCTACGAG. Its protein is CASSTRTGSYE. The CDR3 in its entirety is CASSTRTGSYEQYF.

This clone was counted only a few times. The read halts 3 residues ahead of the CDR3 end, with the missing end drawn from the germline J gene. This chain connects TRBV7-9 to TRBJ1-2; 11 bases map to TRBD1. This CDR3 region has 15 residues. CDR1 and CDR2 from the germline V gene are SEHNR and FQNEAQ (reference sequence). The covered CDR3 bases are TGTGCCAGCAGCCCGATATCCGGGACAGGGGGGGTC. Amino acid sequence: CASSPISGTGGV. The whole CDR3 region reads CASSPISGTGGVYTF.

About this clone: The read gets to within 3 residues of the CDR3 end, and the germline J gene fills in the rest. This chain connects TRBV18 to TRBJ1-1, with D possibly matching TRBD1 (5 bases). CDR3 length: 15 amino acids. Deletions cut 2 bases from V and 4 bases from J, with 14 bases between. Looked up from germline, CDR1 is KGHSH and CDR2 is LQKENI. The CDR3 bases that were read are TGTGCCAGCTCACCAGGCCAGGGTTCGGGCACTGAA. It yields the protein CASSPGQGSGTE. The whole CDR3 sequence is CASSPGQGSGTEAFF. The full variable domain, its missing parts supplied by reference TRBV18 and TRBJ1-1, is NAGVMQNPRHLVRRRGQEARLRCSPMKGHSHVYWYRQLPEEGLKFMVYLQKENIIDESGMPKERFSAEFPKEGPSILRIQQVVRGDSAAYFCASSPGQGSGTEAFFGQGTRLTVV.

The sample holds a few counts of this clone. The sequence runs out 3 residues before the end of the CDR3; the remainder is reconstructed from the germline J gene. The rearrangement uses TRBV7-9 and TRBJ1-4; D is undetermined. V lost 5 bases, J lost 4 bases, and 11 bases lay in between. The germline CDR1 and CDR2 sequences are SEHNR and FQNEAQ (reference sequence). The length of the CDR3 is 14 residues. The covered CDR3 bases are TGTGCCAGCAGCCACCCAGGATTTAATGAAAAA. Amino acid sequence: CASSHPGFNEK. In full, the CDR3 is CASSHPGFNEKLFF.

As for this clone: With the read ending 3 residues before the CDR3 end, the germline J gene is used to fill in that end. The chain is built from TRBV2 and TRBJ2-5; the D gene is possibly TRBD1 (6 bases). CDR1 is SNHLY, CDR2 FYNNEI, per germline. V dropped 3 bases and J dropped 5 bases, with 13 bases sitting between them. The CDR3 is made up of 14 amino acids. CDR3 DNA, as far as it was read: TGTGCCAGCAGTGAGGACAGAATGGAGGAGACC. The encoded protein is CASSEDRMEET. The whole CDR3 is CASSEDRMEETQYF.

This clone has a count of ten or more. Read data end 3 residues before the CDR3 end; the end is taken from the germline J gene. The chain uses TRBV7-9 and TRBJ1-2; TRBD1 might be the D (5 bases). The length of the CDR3 is 12 residues. Trimming stripped 5 bases from V and 6 bases from J, with 10 bases between. Germline V lookup: CDR1 SEHNR, CDR2 FQNEAQ (reference sequence). The CDR3 is CASSPPRDGYTF. The part of the CDR3 DNA that was read is TGTGCCAGCAGCCCGCCCAGGGATGGC.

This clone appeared a few times. The read finishes 3 residues shy of the CDR3 end, and the germline J gene is used to complete it. V and J are TRBV7-9 and TRBJ2-7; TRBD1 might be the D (5 bases). From germline, CDR1 is SEHNR and CDR2 FQNEAQ (reference sequence). V lost 5 bases, J lost 3 bases, and 17 bases lay in between. This CDR3 comprises 15 residues. CDR3 amino acids: CASSLSRVGDYEQYF. The CDR3 DNA, read in part, is TGTGCCAGCAGCCTAAGTCGGGTAGGGGACTACGAG.